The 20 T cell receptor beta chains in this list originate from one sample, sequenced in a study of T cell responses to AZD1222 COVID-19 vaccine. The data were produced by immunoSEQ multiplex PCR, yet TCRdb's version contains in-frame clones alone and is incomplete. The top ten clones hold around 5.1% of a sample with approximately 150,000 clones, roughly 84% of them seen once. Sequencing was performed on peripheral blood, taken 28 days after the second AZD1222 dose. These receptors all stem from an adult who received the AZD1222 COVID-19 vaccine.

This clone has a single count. The CDR3 nucleotides are TGTGCCACCAGCGACCCCCGGACGGAGTATAATTCACCCCTCCACTTT. Translated: CATSDPRTEYNSPLHF. The chain links TRBV15 to TRBJ1-6; D remains ambiguous. Germline lookup yields CDR1 LNHNV and CDR2 YYDKDF (reference sequence). The CDR3 loop spans 16 amino acids. V was pared by 5 bases and J by 4 bases, with 15 bases between.

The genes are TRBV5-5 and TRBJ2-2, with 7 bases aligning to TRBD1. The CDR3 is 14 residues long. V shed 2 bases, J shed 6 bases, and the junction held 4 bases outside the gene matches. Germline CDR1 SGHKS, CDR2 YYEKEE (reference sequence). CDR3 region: CASSLGQASGELFF. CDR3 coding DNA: TGTGCCAGCAGCTTAGGACAGGCTTCCGGGGAGCTGTTTTTT.

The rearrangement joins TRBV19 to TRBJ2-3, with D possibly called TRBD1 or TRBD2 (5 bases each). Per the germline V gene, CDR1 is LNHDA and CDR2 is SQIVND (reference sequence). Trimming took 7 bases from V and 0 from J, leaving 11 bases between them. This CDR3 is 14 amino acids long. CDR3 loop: CASTGRVSTDTQYF. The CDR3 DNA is TGTGCCAGTACGGGGCGGGTTAGCACAGATACGCAGTATTTT.

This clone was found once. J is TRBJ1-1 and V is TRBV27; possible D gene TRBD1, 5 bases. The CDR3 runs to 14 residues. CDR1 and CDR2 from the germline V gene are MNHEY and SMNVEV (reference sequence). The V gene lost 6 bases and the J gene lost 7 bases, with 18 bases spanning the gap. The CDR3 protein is CASSSDGTLGEAFF. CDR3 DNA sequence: TGTGCCAGCAGCTCAGACGGGACTCTTGGTGAAGCTTTCTTT.

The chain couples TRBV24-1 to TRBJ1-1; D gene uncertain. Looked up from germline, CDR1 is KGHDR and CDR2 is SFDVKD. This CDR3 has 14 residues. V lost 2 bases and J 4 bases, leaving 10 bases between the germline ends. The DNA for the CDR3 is TGTGCCACCAGTGATTCCGGGGTAGGCACTGAAGCTTTCTTT. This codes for CATSDSGVGTEAFF.

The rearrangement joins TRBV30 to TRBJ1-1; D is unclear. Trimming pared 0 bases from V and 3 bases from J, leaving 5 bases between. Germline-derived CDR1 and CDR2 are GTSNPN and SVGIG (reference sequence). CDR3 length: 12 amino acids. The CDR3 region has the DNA TGTGCCTGGAGTGTCCTGTACACTGAAGCTTTCTTT. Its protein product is CAWSVLYTEAFF. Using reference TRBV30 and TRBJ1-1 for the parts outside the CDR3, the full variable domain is SQTIHQWPATLVQPVGSPLSLECTVEGTSNPNLYWYRQAAGRGLQLLFYSVGIGQISSEVPQNLSASRPQDRQFILSSKKLLLSDSGFYLCAWSVLYTEAFFGQGTRLTVV.

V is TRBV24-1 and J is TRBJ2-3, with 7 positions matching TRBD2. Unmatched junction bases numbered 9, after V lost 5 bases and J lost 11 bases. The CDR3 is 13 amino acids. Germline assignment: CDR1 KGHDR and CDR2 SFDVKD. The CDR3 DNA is TGTGCCACCAGTGTGGACACGGGGGGAAGGCAGTATTTT. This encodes CATSVDTGGRQYF.

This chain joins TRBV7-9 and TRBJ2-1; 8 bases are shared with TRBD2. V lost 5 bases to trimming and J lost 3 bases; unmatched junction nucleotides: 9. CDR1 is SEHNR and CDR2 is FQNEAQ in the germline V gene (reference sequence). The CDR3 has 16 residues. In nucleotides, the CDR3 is TGTGCCAGCAGCCCCCGGGGTAGCGGGATCTACAATGAGCAGTTCTTC. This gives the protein CASSPRGSGIYNEQFF.

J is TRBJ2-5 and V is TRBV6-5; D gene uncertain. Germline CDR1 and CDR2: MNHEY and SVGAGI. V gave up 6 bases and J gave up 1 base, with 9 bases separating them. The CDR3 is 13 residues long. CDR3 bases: TGTGCCAGCAGAGGTAGCAGCCAAGAGACCCAGTACTTC. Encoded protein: CASRGSSQETQYF.

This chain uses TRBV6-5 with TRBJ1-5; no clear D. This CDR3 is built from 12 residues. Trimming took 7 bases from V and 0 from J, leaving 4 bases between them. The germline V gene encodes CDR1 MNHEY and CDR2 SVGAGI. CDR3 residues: CASKGSNQPQHF. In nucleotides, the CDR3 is TGTGCCAGCAAAGGTAGCAATCAGCCCCAGCATTTT.

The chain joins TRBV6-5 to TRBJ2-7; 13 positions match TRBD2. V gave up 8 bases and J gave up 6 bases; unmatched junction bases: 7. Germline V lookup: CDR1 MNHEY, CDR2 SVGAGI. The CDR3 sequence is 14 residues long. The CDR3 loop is CASAWTSGRSEQYF. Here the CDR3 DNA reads TGTGCCAGCGCCTGGACTAGCGGGAGATCCGAGCAGTACTTC.

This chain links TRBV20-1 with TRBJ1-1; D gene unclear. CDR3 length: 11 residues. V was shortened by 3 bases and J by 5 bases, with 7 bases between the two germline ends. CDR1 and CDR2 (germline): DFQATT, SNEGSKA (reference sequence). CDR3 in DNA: TGCAGTGCTAGCTCCAGGACTGAAGCTTTCTTT. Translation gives CSASSRTEAFF.

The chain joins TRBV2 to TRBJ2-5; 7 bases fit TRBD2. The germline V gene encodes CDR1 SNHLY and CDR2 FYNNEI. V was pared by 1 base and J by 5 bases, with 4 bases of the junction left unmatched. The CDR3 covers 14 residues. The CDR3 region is CASSEGREYETQYF. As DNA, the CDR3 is TGTGCCAGCAGTGAAGGGCGGGAGTACGAGACCCAGTACTTC. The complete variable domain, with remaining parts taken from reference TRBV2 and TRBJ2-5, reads EPEVTQTPSHQVTQMGQEVILRCVPISNHLYFYWYRQILGQKVEFLVSFYNNEISEKSEIFDDQFSVERPDGSNFTLKIRSTKLEDSAMYFCASSEGREYETQYFGPGTRLLVL.

CDR3 sequence (DNA): TGTGCCAGCAGTTTCACACAGACGGCGAACACTGAAGCTTTCTTT. Translating it yields CASSFTQTANTEAFF. The genes are TRBV6-5 and TRBJ1-1; D remains ambiguous. V dropped 4 bases and J dropped 1 base, with 13 bases sitting between them. Per germline, CDR1 MNHEY and CDR2 SVGAGI. The CDR3 totals 15 residues.

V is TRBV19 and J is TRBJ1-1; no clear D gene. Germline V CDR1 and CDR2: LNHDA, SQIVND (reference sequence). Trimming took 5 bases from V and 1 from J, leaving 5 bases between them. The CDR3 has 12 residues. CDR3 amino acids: CASSLGNTEAFF. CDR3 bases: TGTGCCAGTAGTTTGGGGAACACTGAAGCTTTCTTT.

DNA of the CDR3: TGTGCCAGCAGCCCCGGGACAGGCCTAAGGAATGAAGCTTTCTTT. It specifies CASSPGTGLRNEAFF. V usage is TRBV6-5 and J usage is TRBJ1-1, with 8 bases lining up with TRBD1. Germline loops: CDR1 MNHEY, CDR2 SVGAGI. This CDR3 spans 15 amino acids. With V trimmed by 6 bases and J by 7 bases, 13 bases remained unmatched.

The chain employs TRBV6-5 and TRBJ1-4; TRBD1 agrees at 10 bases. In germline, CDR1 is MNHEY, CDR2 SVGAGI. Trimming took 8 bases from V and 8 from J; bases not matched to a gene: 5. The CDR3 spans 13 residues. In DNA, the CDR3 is TGTGCCAGCGGCCGGGACAGGGGCGAAAAACTGTTTTTT. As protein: CASGRDRGEKLFF.

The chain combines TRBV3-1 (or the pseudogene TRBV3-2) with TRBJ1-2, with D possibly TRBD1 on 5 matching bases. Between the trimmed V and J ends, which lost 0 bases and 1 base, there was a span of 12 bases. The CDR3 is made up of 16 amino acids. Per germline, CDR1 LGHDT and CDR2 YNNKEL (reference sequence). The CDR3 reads CASSQEWQGSNYGYTF. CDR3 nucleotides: TGTGCCAGCAGCCAAGAGTGGCAGGGTAGTAACTATGGCTACACCTTC.

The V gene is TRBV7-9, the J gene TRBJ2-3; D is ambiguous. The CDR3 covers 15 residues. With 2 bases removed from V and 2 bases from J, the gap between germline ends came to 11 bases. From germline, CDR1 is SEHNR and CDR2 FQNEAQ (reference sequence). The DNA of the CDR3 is TGTGCCAGCAGCTTACCCACCCGGGCCACAGATACGCAGTATTTT. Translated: CASSLPTRATDTQYF.

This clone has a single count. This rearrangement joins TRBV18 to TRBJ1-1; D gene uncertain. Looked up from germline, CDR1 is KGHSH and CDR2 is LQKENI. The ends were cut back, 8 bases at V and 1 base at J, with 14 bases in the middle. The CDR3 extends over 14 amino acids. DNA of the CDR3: TGTGCCAGCCAGGCGGAGGGAAGGAACACTGAAGCTTTCTTT. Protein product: CASQAEGRNTEAFF.